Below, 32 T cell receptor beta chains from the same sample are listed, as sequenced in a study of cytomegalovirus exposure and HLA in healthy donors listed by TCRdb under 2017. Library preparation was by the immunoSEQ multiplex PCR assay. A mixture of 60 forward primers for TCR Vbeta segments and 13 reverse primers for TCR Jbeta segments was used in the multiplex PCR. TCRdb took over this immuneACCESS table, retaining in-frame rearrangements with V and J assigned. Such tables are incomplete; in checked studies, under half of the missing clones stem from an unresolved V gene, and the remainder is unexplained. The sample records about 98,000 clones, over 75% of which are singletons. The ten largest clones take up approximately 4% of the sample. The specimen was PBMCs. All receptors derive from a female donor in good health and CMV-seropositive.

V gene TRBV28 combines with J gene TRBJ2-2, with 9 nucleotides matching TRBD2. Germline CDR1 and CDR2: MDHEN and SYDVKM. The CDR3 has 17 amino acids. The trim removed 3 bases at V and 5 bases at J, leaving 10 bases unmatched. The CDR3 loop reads CASSFPGSGRFTGELFF. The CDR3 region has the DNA TGTGCCAGCAGTTTTCCTGGTAGCGGGAGATTTACCGGGGAGCTGTTTTTT. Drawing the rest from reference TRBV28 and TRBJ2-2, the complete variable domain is DVKVTQSSRYLVKRTGEKVFLECVQDMDHENMFWYRQDPGLGLRLIYFSYDVKMKEKGDIPEGYSVSREKKERFSLILESASTNQTSMYLCASSFPGSGRFTGELFFGEGSRLTVL.

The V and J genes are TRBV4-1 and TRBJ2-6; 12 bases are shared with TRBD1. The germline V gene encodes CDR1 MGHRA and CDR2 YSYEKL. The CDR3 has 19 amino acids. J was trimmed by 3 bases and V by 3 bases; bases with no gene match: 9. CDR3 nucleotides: TGCGCCAGCAGCCAGGCTCGGGACAGGGGGCGCGTTGGGGCCAACGTCCTGACTTTC. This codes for CASSQARDRGRVGANVLTF.

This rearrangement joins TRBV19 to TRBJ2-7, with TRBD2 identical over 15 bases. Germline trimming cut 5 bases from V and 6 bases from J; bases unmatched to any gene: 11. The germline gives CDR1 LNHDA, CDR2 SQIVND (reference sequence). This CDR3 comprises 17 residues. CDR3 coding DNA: TGTGCCAGTAGTGCGGACCCGGGACTAGCGGGAGGAGGCGAGCAGTACTTC. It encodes CASSADPGLAGGGEQYF.

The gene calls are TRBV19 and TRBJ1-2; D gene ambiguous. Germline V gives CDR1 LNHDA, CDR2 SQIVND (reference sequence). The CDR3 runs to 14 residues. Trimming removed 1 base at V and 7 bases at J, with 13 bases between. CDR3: CASSIGRGRVGYTF. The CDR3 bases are TGTGCCAGTAGTATAGGACGGGGAAGAGTTGGCTACACCTTC. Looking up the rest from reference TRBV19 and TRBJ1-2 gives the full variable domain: DGGITQSPKYLFRKEGQNVTLSCEQNLNHDAMYWYRQDPGQGLRLIYYSQIVNDFQKGDIAEGYSVSREKKESFPLTVTSAQKNPTAFYLCASSIGRGRVGYTFGSGTRLTVV.

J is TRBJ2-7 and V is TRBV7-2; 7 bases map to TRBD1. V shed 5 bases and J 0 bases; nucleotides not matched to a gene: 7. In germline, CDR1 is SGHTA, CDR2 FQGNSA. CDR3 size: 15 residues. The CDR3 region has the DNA TGTGCCAGCAGCCTAAGGGCAGGGGGCTCCTACGAGCAGTACTTC. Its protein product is CASSLRAGGSYEQYF.

The CDR3 loop reads CSASGEETQYF. CDR3 coding DNA: TGCAGTGCTAGTGGAGAAGAGACCCAGTACTTC. The chain links TRBV20-1 to TRBJ2-5; D is undetermined. Trimming removed 3 bases from V and 3 bases from J, with 5 bases in between. CDR3 length: 11 amino acids. Germline loops: CDR1 DFQATT, CDR2 SNEGSKA (reference sequence).

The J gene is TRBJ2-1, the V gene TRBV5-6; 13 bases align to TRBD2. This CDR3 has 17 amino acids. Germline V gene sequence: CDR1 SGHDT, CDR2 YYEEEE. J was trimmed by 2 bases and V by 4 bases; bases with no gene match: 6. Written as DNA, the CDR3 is TGTGCCAGCAGCCTCGGGACTAGCGGGATCGCCTACAATGAGCAGTTCTTC. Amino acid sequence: CASSLGTSGIAYNEQFF.

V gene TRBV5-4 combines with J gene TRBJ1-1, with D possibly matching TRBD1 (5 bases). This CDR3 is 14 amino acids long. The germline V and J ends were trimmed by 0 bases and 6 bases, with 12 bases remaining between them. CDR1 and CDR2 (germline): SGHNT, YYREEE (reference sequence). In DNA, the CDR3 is TGTGCCAGCAGCTTGGCCGGAAGGGGCCCTGAAGCTTTCTTT. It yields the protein CASSLAGRGPEAFF.

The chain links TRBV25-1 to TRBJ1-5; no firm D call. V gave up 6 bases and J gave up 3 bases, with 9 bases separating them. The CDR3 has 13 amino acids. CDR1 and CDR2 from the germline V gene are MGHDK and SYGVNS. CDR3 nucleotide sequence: TGTGCCAGCAGCATGAGATTCAATCAGCCCCAGCATTTT. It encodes CASSMRFNQPQHF.

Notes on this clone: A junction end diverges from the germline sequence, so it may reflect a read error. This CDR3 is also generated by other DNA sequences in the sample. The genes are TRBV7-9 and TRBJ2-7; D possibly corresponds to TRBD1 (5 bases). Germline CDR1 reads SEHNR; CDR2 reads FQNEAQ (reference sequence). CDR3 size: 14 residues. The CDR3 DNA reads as TGCGCCAGCAGCTTGGGGCAGGCTACCTACGAGCAGTACTTC. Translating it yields CASSLGQATYEQYF.

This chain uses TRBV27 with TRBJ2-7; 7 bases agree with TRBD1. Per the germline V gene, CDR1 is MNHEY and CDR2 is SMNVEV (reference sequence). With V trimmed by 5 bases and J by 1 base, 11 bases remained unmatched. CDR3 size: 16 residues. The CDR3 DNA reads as TGTGCCAGCAGTCCGGAAACCGGGACAGTGTCCTACGAGCAGTACTTC. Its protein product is CASSPETGTVSYEQYF.

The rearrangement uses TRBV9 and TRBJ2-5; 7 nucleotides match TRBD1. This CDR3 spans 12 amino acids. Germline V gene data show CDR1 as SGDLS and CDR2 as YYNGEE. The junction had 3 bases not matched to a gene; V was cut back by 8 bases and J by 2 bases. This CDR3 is CARGTAQETQYF. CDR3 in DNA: TGTGCCAGGGGGACAGCGCAAGAGACCCAGTACTTC.

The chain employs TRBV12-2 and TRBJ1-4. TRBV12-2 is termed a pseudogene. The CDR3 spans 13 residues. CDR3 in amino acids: CASRCLLCVKLFF. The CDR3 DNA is TGTGCAAGTCGCTGTTTATTGTGTGTAAAACTGTTTTTT.

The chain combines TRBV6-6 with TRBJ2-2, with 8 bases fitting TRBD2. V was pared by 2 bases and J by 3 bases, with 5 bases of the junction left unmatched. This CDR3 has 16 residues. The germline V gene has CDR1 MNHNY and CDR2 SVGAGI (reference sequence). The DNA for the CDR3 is TGTGCCAGCAGTTACGAGGGACTAGGGGACACCGGGGAGCTGTTTTTT. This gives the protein CASSYEGLGDTGELFF.

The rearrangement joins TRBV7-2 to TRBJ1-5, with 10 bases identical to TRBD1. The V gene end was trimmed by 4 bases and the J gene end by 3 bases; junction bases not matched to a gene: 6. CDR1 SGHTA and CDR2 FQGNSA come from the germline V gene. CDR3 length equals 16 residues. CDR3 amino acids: CASSSVGTGDNQPQHF. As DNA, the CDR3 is TGTGCCAGCAGCTCCGTCGGGACAGGGGACAATCAGCCCCAGCATTTT.

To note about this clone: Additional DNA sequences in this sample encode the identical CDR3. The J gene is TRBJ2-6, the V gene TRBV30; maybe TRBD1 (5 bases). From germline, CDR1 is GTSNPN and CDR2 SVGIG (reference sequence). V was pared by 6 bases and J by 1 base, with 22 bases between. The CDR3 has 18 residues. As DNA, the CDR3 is TGTGCCTGCAAAATTGGTGGCAGGGTACCTTCTGGGGCCAACGTCCTGACTTTC. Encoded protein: CACKIGGRVPSGANVLTF.

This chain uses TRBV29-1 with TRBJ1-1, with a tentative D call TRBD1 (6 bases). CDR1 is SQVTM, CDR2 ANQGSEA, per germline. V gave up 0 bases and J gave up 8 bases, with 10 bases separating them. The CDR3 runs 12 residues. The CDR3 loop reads CSVEDSGDEAFF. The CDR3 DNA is TGCAGCGTTGAAGATTCAGGGGACGAAGCTTTCTTT.

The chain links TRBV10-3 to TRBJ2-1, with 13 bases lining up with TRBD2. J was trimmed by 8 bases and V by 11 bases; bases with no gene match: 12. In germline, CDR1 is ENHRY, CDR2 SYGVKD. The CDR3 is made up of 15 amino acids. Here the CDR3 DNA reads TGTGCCGCGACACAGACTAGCGGGGGGCGCGATGAGCAGTTCTTC. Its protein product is CAATQTSGGRDEQFF.

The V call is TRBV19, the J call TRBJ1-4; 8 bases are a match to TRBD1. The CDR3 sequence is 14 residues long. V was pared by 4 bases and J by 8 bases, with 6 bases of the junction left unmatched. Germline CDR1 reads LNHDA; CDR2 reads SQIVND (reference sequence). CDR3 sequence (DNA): TGTGCCAGTAGTAACAGGGGGAAAGTGGAAAAACTGTTTTTT. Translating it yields CASSNRGKVEKLFF.

The CDR3 reads CASRSGRPGSSYEQYF. In nucleotides, the CDR3 is TGTGCCAGCAGATCAGGCCGTCCCGGGAGCTCCTACGAGCAGTACTTC. The chain joins TRBV7-9 to TRBJ2-7, with a weak D call TRBD2 (6 bases). V lost 6 bases and J 0 bases, leaving 18 bases between the germline ends. Germline values: CDR1 SEHNR, CDR2 FQNEAQ (reference sequence). The CDR3 runs 16 residues.

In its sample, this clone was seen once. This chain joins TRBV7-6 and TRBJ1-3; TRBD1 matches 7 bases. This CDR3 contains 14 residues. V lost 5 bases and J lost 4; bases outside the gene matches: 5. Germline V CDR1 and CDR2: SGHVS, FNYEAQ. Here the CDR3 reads CASSGTAFGNTIYF. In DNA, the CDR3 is TGTGCCAGCAGCGGGACAGCTTTCGGAAACACCATATATTTT.

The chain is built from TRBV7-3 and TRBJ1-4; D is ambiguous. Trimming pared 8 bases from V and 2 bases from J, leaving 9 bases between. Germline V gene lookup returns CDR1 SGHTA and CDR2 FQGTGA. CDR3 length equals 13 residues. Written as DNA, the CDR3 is TGTGCCAGCTCGGCGGGGACTAATGAAAAACTGTTTTTT. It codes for CASSAGTNEKLFF.

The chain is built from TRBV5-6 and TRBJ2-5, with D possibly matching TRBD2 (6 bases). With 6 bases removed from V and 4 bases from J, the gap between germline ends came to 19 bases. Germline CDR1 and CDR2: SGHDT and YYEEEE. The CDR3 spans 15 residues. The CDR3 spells CASTKPAGGSETQYF. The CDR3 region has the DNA TGTGCCAGCACCAAACCTGCAGGAGGGTCAGAGACCCAGTACTTC.

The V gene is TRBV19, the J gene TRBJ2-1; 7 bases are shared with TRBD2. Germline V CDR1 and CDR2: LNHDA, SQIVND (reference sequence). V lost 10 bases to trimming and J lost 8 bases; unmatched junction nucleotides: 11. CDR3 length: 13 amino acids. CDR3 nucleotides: TGTGCCACCCAGCGCGCGGGAGAGGATGAGCAGTTCTTC. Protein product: CATQRAGEDEQFF.

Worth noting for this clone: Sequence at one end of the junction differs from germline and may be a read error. The CDR3 loop reads CSSSSPKFRASGSTDTQYF. The CDR3 DNA is TGTTCCAGCAGCTCCCCGAAATTCCGGGCTAGCGGGAGTACAGATACGCAGTATTTT. The rearrangement joins TRBV7-9 to TRBJ2-3, with 10 bases aligning to TRBD2. Germline values: CDR1 SEHNR, CDR2 FQNEAQ (reference sequence). This CDR3 comprises 19 residues.

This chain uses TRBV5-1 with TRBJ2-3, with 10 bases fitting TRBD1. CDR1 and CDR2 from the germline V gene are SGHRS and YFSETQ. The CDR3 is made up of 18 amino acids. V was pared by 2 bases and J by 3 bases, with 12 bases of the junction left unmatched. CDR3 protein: CASSFRATGGIWTDTQYF. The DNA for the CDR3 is TGCGCCAGCAGCTTCAGGGCGACAGGGGGCATATGGACAGATACGCAGTATTTT.

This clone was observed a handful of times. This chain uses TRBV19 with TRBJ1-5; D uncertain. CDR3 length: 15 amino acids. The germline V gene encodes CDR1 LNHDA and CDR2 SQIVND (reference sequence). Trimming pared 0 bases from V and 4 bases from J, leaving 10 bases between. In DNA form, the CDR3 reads TGTGCCAGTAGTATAGATAGAGGCGGGAATCAGCCCCAGCATTTT. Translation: CASSIDRGGNQPQHF.

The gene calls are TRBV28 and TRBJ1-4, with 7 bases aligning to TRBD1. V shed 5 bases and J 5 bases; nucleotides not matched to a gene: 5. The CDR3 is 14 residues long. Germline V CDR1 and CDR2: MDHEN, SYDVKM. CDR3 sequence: CASSARGPNEKLFF. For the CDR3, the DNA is TGTGCCAGCAGTGCAAGGGGGCCAAATGAAAAACTGTTTTTT.

As DNA, the CDR3 is TGTGCCATCAGTGAGCTGTGGACTAGCGGGAGCTCCTACAATGAGCAGTTCTTC. Translating gives CAISELWTSGSSYNEQFF. This chain connects TRBV10-3 to TRBJ2-1, with TRBD2 matching over 13 bases. The CDR3 has 18 residues. Trimming took 2 bases from V and 0 from J; bases not matched to a gene: 4. The germline V gene has CDR1 ENHRY and CDR2 SYGVKD.

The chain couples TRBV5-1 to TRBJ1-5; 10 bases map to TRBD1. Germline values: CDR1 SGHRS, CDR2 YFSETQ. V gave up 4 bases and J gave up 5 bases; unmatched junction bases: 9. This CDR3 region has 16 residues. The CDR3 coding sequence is TGCGCCAGCAGCGGGAAGGACAGGGGGAGACATCAGCCCCAGCATTTT. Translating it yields CASSGKDRGRHQPQHF.

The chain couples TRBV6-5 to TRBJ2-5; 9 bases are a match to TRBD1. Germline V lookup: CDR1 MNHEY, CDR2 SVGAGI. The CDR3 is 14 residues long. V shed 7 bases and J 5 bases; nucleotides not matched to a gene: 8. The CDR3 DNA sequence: TGTGCCAGCAATAACAGGGGGCGCGGGGAGACCCAGTACTTC. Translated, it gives CASNNRGRGETQYF.

CDR3 sequence reads: CASSPIPGDMNTEAFF. The CDR3 coding sequence is TGTGCCAGCTCACCTATTCCAGGGGATATGAACACTGAAGCTTTCTTT. This rearrangement joins TRBV18 to TRBJ1-1; D possibly corresponds to TRBD1 (6 bases). V lost 3 bases and J 0 bases, leaving 14 bases between the germline ends. The germline CDR1 and CDR2 sequences are KGHSH and LQKENI. The CDR3 is 16 amino acids.